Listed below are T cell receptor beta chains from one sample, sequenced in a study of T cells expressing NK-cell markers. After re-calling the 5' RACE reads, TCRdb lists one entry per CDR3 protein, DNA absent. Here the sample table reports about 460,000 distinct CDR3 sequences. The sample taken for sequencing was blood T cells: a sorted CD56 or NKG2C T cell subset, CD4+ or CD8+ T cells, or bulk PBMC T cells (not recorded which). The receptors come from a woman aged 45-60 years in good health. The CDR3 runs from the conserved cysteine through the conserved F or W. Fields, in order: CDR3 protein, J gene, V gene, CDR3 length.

CDR3 protein: CSVARTGPPVDTQYF; J gene: TRBJ2-3; V gene: TRBV29-1; CDR3 length: 15
CDR3 protein: CASSRAPYEQYF; J gene: TRBJ2-7; V gene: TRBV7-9; CDR3 length: 12
CDR3 protein: CSARDLNRMNTEAFF; J gene: TRBJ1-1; V gene: TRBV20-1; CDR3 length: 15
CDR3 protein: CASSYTTDRLEAFF; J gene: TRBJ1-1; V gene: TRBV6-5; CDR3 length: 14
CDR3 protein: CASSDSGRAQDTQYF; J gene: TRBJ2-3; V gene: TRBV12-3/TRBV12-4; CDR3 length: 15
CDR3 protein: CSAGTPFLEQFF; J gene: TRBJ2-1; V gene: TRBV20-1; CDR3 length: 12
CDR3 protein: CASSQDGLAGDTDTQYF; J gene: TRBJ2-3; V gene: TRBV4-1; CDR3 length: 17
CDR3 protein: CATSRVQINQPQHF; J gene: TRBJ1-5; V gene: TRBV15; CDR3 length: 14
CDR3 protein: CASGTSSRGTDTQYF; J gene: TRBJ2-3; V gene: TRBV11-2; CDR3 length: 15
CDR3 protein: CSVRPRGSVNTEAFF; J gene: TRBJ1-1; V gene: TRBV29-1; CDR3 length: 15
CDR3 protein: CASSLGRQLTLNEKLFF; J gene: TRBJ1-4; V gene: TRBV12-3/TRBV12-4; CDR3 length: 17
CDR3 protein: CSVPTELGTQYF; J gene: TRBJ2-5; V gene: TRBV20-1; CDR3 length: 12
CDR3 protein: CASSYKGETQYF; J gene: TRBJ2-5; V gene: TRBV6-5; CDR3 length: 12
CDR3 protein: CSVGQGLLQETQYF; J gene: TRBJ2-5; V gene: TRBV29-1; CDR3 length: 14
CDR3 protein: CASTPRRQETQYF; J gene: TRBJ2-5; V gene: TRBV2; CDR3 length: 13
CDR3 protein: CASRGTAVDTQYF; J gene: TRBJ2-3; V gene: TRBV4-1; CDR3 length: 13
CDR3 protein: CSARATTAEQFF; J gene: TRBJ2-1; V gene: TRBV20-1; CDR3 length: 12